Below are 21 T cell receptor beta chains sequenced from a single sample in a study of cytomegalovirus exposure and HLA in healthy donors. The PCR contained 60 Vbeta and 13 Jbeta primers. Method: immunoSEQ multiplex PCR; TCRdb's copy keeps in-frame clones and lacks some. The table includes 100,000 or so clones, 70% to 80% detected once. Sequencing was done on a sample of PBMCs. The source of these receptors is a human donor in good health.

The rearrangement joins TRBV6-6 to TRBJ2-1; the match to TRBD2 covers 8 bases. The germline V gene encodes CDR1 MNHNY and CDR2 SVGAGI (reference sequence). V lost 4 bases and J lost 10; bases outside the gene matches: 0. The CDR3 has 11 residues. The CDR3 nucleotides read TGTGCCAGCAGTTTAGCGGGGGAGCAGTTCTTC. It is translated as CASSLAGEQFF.

The chain is built from TRBV6-1 and TRBJ1-2, with 7 bases matching TRBD1. The V and J ends lost 8 bases and 6 bases, in that order; junction bases with no gene match: 15. The CDR3 is made up of 15 amino acids. Germline values: CDR1 MNHNS, CDR2 SASEGT. The CDR3 here is CASQSNRGGDDGYTF. CDR3 nucleotide sequence: TGTGCCAGCCAGAGTAACAGGGGAGGAGACGATGGCTACACCTTC.

This clone appeared once. The chain links TRBV5-4 to TRBJ2-7; the match to TRBD2 covers 7 bases. With V trimmed by 2 bases and J by 2 bases, 1 base remained unmatched. Germline CDR1 SGHNT, CDR2 YYREEE (reference sequence). The CDR3 runs to 13 residues. The CDR3 is CASSFGGTYEQYF. CDR3 sequence (DNA): TGTGCCAGCAGCTTCGGGGGGACCTACGAGCAGTACTTC.

The chain employs TRBV7-9 and TRBJ1-1; D is undetermined. Germline CDR1 SEHNR, CDR2 FQNEAQ (reference sequence). The CDR3 has 15 residues. Trimming removed 6 bases from V and 0 bases from J, with 14 bases in between. CDR3 region: CASRQPGGLNTEAFF. DNA for the CDR3: TGTGCCAGCAGGCAACCTGGAGGGCTGAACACTGAAGCTTTCTTT.

CDR3 bases: TGCGCCAGCAGCTTGGAGGGGGCCAATTCACCCCTCCACTTT. This translates into CASSLEGANSPLHF. The V call is TRBV5-1, the J call TRBJ1-6, with 7 bases identical to TRBD1. The CDR3 sequence is 14 residues long. J was trimmed by 7 bases and V by 0 bases; bases with no gene match: 1. CDR1 and CDR2 (germline): SGHRS, YFSETQ.

This sequence joins TRBV10-3 and TRBJ2-1, with 9 positions matching TRBD2. Germline V gene data show CDR1 as ENHRY and CDR2 as SYGVKD. With V trimmed by 8 bases and J by 4 bases, 3 bases remained unmatched. The CDR3 totals 13 residues. The CDR3 DNA reads as TGTGCCATCGCGCGGGGGGGATACAATGAGCAGTTCTTC. This sequence encodes CAIARGGYNEQFF.

In this sample, this clone turned up once. This chain links TRBV18 with TRBJ2-1, with a weak D call TRBD1 (5 bases). Germline lookup yields CDR1 KGHSH and CDR2 LQKENI. With 3 bases removed from V and 8 bases from J, the gap between germline ends came to 11 bases. CDR3 length: 13 amino acids. CDR3 nucleotide sequence: TGTGCCAGCTCACCTCAGTTAGGGGATGAGCAGTTCTTC. Its translation: CASSPQLGDEQFF.

The CDR3 nucleotides read TGTGCCATCGGAGGGACAGCCCTGGGGGGGGCCAACGTCCTGACTTTC. This gives the protein CAIGGTALGGANVLTF. V is TRBV28 and J is TRBJ2-6, with D perhaps matching TRBD1 (7 bases). This CDR3 has 16 amino acids. CDR1 is MDHEN, CDR2 SYDVKM, per germline. Trimming removed 10 bases from V and 4 bases from J, with 20 bases in between.

The chain has TRBV2 and TRBJ1-4; the D gene is possibly TRBD1 (6 bases). The CDR3 runs to 16 residues. Between the trimmed V and J ends, which lost 6 bases and 0 bases, there was a span of 14 bases. The V gene's germline CDR1 is SNHLY and CDR2 FYNNEI. The CDR3 reads CASRGQIGATNEKLFF. The CDR3 nucleotides read TGTGCCAGCAGGGGACAAATCGGTGCAACTAATGAAAAACTGTTTTTT.

This chain uses TRBV30 with TRBJ1-3, with no clear D. This CDR3 has 12 residues. Germline V CDR1 and CDR2: GTSNPN, SVGIG (reference sequence). Trimming removed 4 bases from V and 2 bases from J, with 6 bases in between. CDR3 protein: CAWINAGNTIYF. CDR3 in DNA: TGTGCCTGGATCAATGCTGGAAACACCATATATTTT.

The rearrangement uses TRBV5-1 and TRBJ2-7; 8 bases map to TRBD1. Germline V gene sequence: CDR1 SGHRS, CDR2 YFSETQ. Losses at the gene ends were 4 bases for V and 2 bases for J; bases not matched to a gene: 17. This CDR3 spans 18 amino acids. The CDR3 region has the DNA TGCGCCAGCAGCCAAACTGGACAGGGTCAGGCTCTACCCTACGAGCAGTACTTC. This codes for CASSQTGQGQALPYEQYF.

The table lists this clone with a few counts. This chain joins TRBV30 and TRBJ1-5, with D hard to call. V was shortened by 2 bases and J by 5 bases, with 22 bases between the two germline ends. CDR1 and CDR2 from the germline V gene are GTSNPN and SVGIG (reference sequence). CDR3 length: 17 amino acids. CDR3 sequence: CAWSTSPMRGWDQPQHF. CDR3 DNA sequence: TGTGCCTGGAGTACTAGTCCGATGAGAGGATGGGATCAGCCCCAGCATTTT.

The gene calls are TRBV10-3 and TRBJ1-5; 9 bases are a match to TRBD1. V lost 5 bases to trimming and J lost 13 bases; unmatched junction nucleotides: 12. CDR3 size: 14 residues. CDR1 ENHRY and CDR2 SYGVKD come from the germline V gene. The CDR3, as DNA: TGTGCCATCAGTTTGACAGGGGGGGAGGATCAGCAGCATTTT. This codes for CAISLTGGEDQQHF.

The J gene is TRBJ1-1, the V gene TRBV29-1; TRBD1 matches at 7 bases. V lost 7 bases, J lost 0 bases, and 8 bases stayed unmatched. The CDR3 has 14 residues. From germline, CDR1 is SQVTM and CDR2 ANQGSEA. CDR3 amino acids: CSAYLRGMNTEAFF. Written as DNA, the CDR3 is TGCAGCGCCTATCTCAGGGGGATGAACACTGAAGCTTTCTTT.

The chain couples TRBV11-2 to TRBJ2-7; 11 bases are a match to TRBD1. The CDR3 is 14 residues long. Losses at the gene ends were 6 bases for V and 3 bases for J; bases not matched to a gene: 4. Looked up from germline, CDR1 is SGHAT and CDR2 is FQNNGV. The CDR3, as DNA: TGTGCCAGCAGTTGGGGGACAGGGGGCTACGAGCAGTACTTC. Translated, it gives CASSWGTGGYEQYF.

V and J are TRBV27 and TRBJ2-1; D might be TRBD2 (6 bases). The CDR3 extends over 13 amino acids. The germline V gene encodes CDR1 MNHEY and CDR2 SMNVEV (reference sequence). V was pared by 3 bases and J by 5 bases, with 8 bases between. DNA for the CDR3: TGTGCCAGCAGTTTTTCTAGCGACAATGAGCAGTTCTTC. Protein sequence: CASSFSSDNEQFF.

The V gene is TRBV28, the J gene TRBJ1-5; 10 bases fit TRBD1. The germline V gene encodes CDR1 MDHEN and CDR2 SYDVKM. V dropped 6 bases and J dropped 6; count of bases not matched to a gene: 5. The CDR3 is made up of 14 amino acids. The CDR3: CASSPTGGVQPQHF. The CDR3 nucleotides read TGTGCCAGCAGCCCGACAGGGGGCGTTCAGCCCCAGCATTTT.

The chain employs TRBV5-1 and TRBJ1-4; TRBD1 matches 7 bases. The CDR3 totals 16 residues. V lost 3 bases to trimming and J lost 5 bases; unmatched junction nucleotides: 10. Per germline, CDR1 SGHRS and CDR2 YFSETQ. CDR3 region: CASSSLPGQKNEKLFF. The CDR3 region has the DNA TGCGCCAGCAGCTCACTACCGGGACAGAAGAATGAAAAACTGTTTTTT.

For the CDR3, the DNA is TGTGCCAGCGCTCGACTAGCGGGGGGGCGCGACGAGCAGTACTTC. Translation gives CASARLAGGRDEQYF. The chain combines TRBV6-1 with TRBJ2-7; 14 nucleotides agree with TRBD2. The V gene's germline CDR1 is MNHNS and CDR2 SASEGT. The CDR3 extends over 15 amino acids. The J segment lost 5 bases and the V segment lost 8 bases, leaving 8 bases of the junction unmatched.

The chain uses TRBV4-2 and TRBJ1-3, with 12 bases lining up with TRBD1. The CDR3 length is 20 residues. The V gene end was trimmed by 4 bases and the J gene end by 1 base; junction bases not matched to a gene: 14. Germline CDR1 LGHNA, CDR2 YNFKEQ. The CDR3: CASSRALPGQGASSGNTIYF. The CDR3 DNA reads TGTGCCAGCAGCCGAGCCTTGCCGGGACAGGGGGCATCTTCTGGAAACACCATATATTTT.

For this clone: A read error may account for a junction end that differs from germline. The J gene is TRBJ2-5, the V gene TRBV7-7, with 7 bases that match TRBD1. This CDR3 contains 14 residues. Germline V gives CDR1 SSHAT, CDR2 FNYEAQ (reference sequence). CDR3 protein: CASSPTGAGETQYF. In nucleotides, the CDR3 is TGTGCTAGCAGCCCTACAGGGGCAGGGGAGACCCAGTACTTC.